This T cell receptor beta chain was documented in a study of cytomegalovirus exposure and HLA in healthy donors. Study overall: Unique TCRs from HLA-typed donors, roughly 89 million of them, were held in an early data release.

Study-wide findings and caveats: When analyzed later, a missense DCLRE1C variant was found to be linked to TCR beta V- and J-gene trimming. In an earlier analysis, productive rearrangement rates for most beta V segments clustered near 87% or 30%. An analysis that came later showed most CMV-associated TCR beta chains appearing HLA-restricted.

Both 60 Vbeta primers and 13 Jbeta primers went into the PCR. Profiling relied on immunoSEQ multiplex PCR, and the TCRdb table lists in-frame clones only, not all of them. Found here are 150,000 to 200,000 clones, over 70% of them singletons; the top ten hold roughly 1.5%. The CDR3 length is 14 residues. V lost 4 bases to trimming and J lost 6 bases, with 15 bases between them. Germline values: CDR1 SGHTA, CDR2 FQGNSA. A word on this clone: No antigen is known for it.

This TCR was recovered from a man aged 18 to 35 in good health and CMV-seronegative. The rearrangement links TRBV7-2 to TRBJ1-2; maybe TRBD1 (6 bases). Input material: PBMCs. The CDR3 DNA reads TGTGCCAGCAGCTCCTACAGGGAGCTCGATGGCTACACCTTC. Translated: CASSSYRELDGYTF.